These T cell receptor beta chains were read from a single sample in a study of shared clonotypes between healthy human individuals. Sequencing was performed with immunoSEQ multiplex PCR; in TCRdb, only in-frame clones are kept and a portion is missing. The repertoire holds more than 2,000,000 clones, with more than 80% as singletons. Material: naive CD4+ T cells from PBMCs. The receptors were sampled from a man younger than 35 in good health. Some clones in this sample may be carry-over from other donors' samples. CDR3s include the opening cysteine and the closing phenylalanine or tryptophan. The D gene is left open where the match is weak. Rows give clone size only sometimes, using once, few, many, or a class for an expanded clone.

TRBV14	.	TRBJ1-4	TRBD1	TGTGCCAGCAGCCAATGGGACAGCATTCATCGGGAAAAACTGTTTTTT	CASSQWDSIHREKLFF
TRBV27	.	TRBJ2-2	TRBD1	TGTGCCAGCAGTTTAAGTAGACCACAGGGGGTGCTGTTTTTT	CASSLSRPQGVLFF
TRBV5-1	.	TRBJ1-1	.	TGCGCCAGCAGCTTGGAGGGGGGGCGGTCTGAAGCTTTCTTT	CASSLEGGRSEAFF
TRBV29-1	.	TRBJ2-3	.	TGTTCCGGGTCGGAGAAATCTAGCACAGATACGCAGTATTTT	CSGSEKSSTDTQYF
TRBV5-4	.	TRBJ2-3	.	TGTGCCAGCAGCGCTCAGAGACAGGCAGATACGCAGTATTTT	CASSAQRQADTQYF
TRBV6-1	.	TRBJ1-4	TRBD1	TGTGCCACGACCCAAGAGGACAGGTCGAATGAAAAACTGTTTTTT	CATTQEDRSNEKLFF
TRBV7-9	.	TRBJ1-2	.	TGTGCCAGCAGCGTTCAGGGTGGAGGCTACACCTTC	CASSVQGGGYTF
TRBV28	.	TRBJ1-5	.	TGTGCCAGCATTGCCCCTGGGGCGCGGGTCCATCAGCCCCAGCATTTT	CASIAPGARVHQPQHF
TRBV5-4	.	TRBJ2-3	.	TGTGCCAGCAGCTTGGGCCCGGCCACCTATACGCAGTATTTT	CASSLGPATYTQYF
TRBV4-1	once	TRBJ2-7	.	TGCGCCAGCAGCCAGAGCCCGAATACCCAACCCACCTACGAGCAGTACTTC	CASSQSPNTQPTYEQYF
TRBV28	.	TRBJ1-5	.	TGTGCCAGCAGCCCGCCCGGATGGGCTCAGCCCCAGCATTTT	CASSPPGWAQPQHF
TRBV6-4	.	TRBJ2-2	.	TGTGCCAGCAGTGAACAGCCTGCACCTGGTAGCGGGGAGCTGTTTTTT	CASSEQPAPGSGELFF
TRBV14	.	TRBJ2-5	.	TGTGCCAGCAGCCAAAGACAGTTCTGGGACGGCGGGCCGGAGACCCAGTACTTC	CASSQRQFWDGGPETQYF
TRBV6-5	.	TRBJ2-1	.	TGTGCCAGCAGTAGAGGATCCGCCGTCGATGAGCAGTTCTTC	CASSRGSAVDEQFF
TRBV2	.	TRBJ2-5	.	TGTGCCAGCACTGCGGGGACGGGGACCCAGTACTTC	CASTAGTGTQYF
TRBV5-1	.	TRBJ2-5	.	TGCGCCAGCAGCTTGGACAGGGCCGGGGACGGAGAGACCCAGTACTTC	CASSLDRAGDGETQYF
TRBV4-1	.	TRBJ1-1	TRBD1	TGCGCCAGCAGCTCACGACAGGGGAGGGGTAGTAACACTGAAGCTTTCTTT	CASSSRQGRGSNTEAFF
TRBV18	.	TRBJ2-7	.	TGTGCCAGCTCACCAAGGGGACGGACCTACGAGCAGTACTTC	CASSPRGRTYEQYF
TRBV5-1	.	TRBJ2-5	.	TGCGCCAGCAGCCTACGTCGGATGGAGACCCAGTACTTC	CASSLRRMETQYF
TRBV19	once	TRBJ2-1	.	TGTGCCAGTACCATCGGGTACAATGAGCAGTTCTTC	CASTIGYNEQFF